The 7 T cell receptor beta chains in this list originate from one sample, sequenced in a study of blood T cell repertoires in COVID-19. Here immunoSEQ multiplex PCR was the method, and the copy in TCRdb shows in-frame clones only, minus some. The data hold about 140,000 clones, with around 88% observed a single time. Sequencing was done on a sample of peripheral blood. The receptors stem from a human donor in a cohort sampled during active COVID-19.

CDR3 in DNA: TGTGCCACTTATGGACAGACGACAGGGGGCTATGGCTACACCTTC. Translation: CATYGQTTGGYGYTF. The V gene is TRBV24-1, the J gene TRBJ1-2; TRBD1 matches 9 bases. The CDR3 is made up of 15 amino acids. V trimming: 10 bases; J trimming: 4 bases; junction bases outside the gene matches: 12. Per the germline V gene, CDR1 is KGHDR and CDR2 is SFDVKD.

The genes are TRBV7-9 and TRBJ1-5, with a tentative D call TRBD1 (5 bases). The germline CDR1 and CDR2 sequences are SEHNR and FQNEAQ (reference sequence). With 5 bases removed from V and 8 bases from J, the gap between germline ends came to 13 bases. The CDR3 sequence is 13 residues long. The CDR3 DNA follows: TGTGCCAGCAGCCCTCCTGGGGGGGAGCCCCAGCATTTT. It yields the protein CASSPPGGEPQHF. Together with reference TRBV7-9 and TRBJ1-5, the CDR3 gives the full variable domain: DTGVSQNPRHKITKRGQNVTFRCDPISEHNRLYWYRQTLGQGPEFLTYFQNEAQLEKSRLLSDRFSAERPKGSFSTLEIQRTEQGDSAMYLCASSPPGGEPQHFGDGTRLSIL.

The chain employs TRBV2 and TRBJ1-1; D remains unclear. The CDR3 has 13 residues. Per the germline V gene, CDR1 is SNHLY and CDR2 is FYNNEI. V was pared by 3 bases and J by 0 bases, with 5 bases between. CDR3 DNA: TGTGCCAGCAGTGACTTGTTGAACACTGAAGCTTTCTTT. Its translation: CASSDLLNTEAFF.

In DNA, the CDR3 is TGTGCCAGTAGTATTGGGCAGGCCTCTGGAAACACCATATATTTT. It specifies CASSIGQASGNTIYF. The chain carries TRBV19 and TRBJ1-3; D not certain. CDR3 size: 15 residues. Trimming removed 3 bases at V and 0 bases at J, with 9 bases between. Germline V gene lookup returns CDR1 LNHDA and CDR2 SQIVND (reference sequence).

The rearrangement uses TRBV9 and TRBJ2-1, with 8 bases fitting TRBD2. V lost 3 bases and J lost 3; bases outside the gene matches: 5. The CDR3 length is 15 residues. Germline CDR1 reads SGDLS; CDR2 reads YYNGEE. Here the CDR3 DNA reads TGTGCCAGCAGCGCAGCGGGGGCGAACTACAATGAGCAGTTCTTC. Protein product: CASSAAGANYNEQFF. Using reference TRBV9 and TRBJ2-1 for the parts outside the CDR3, the full variable domain is DSGVTQTPKHLITATGQRVTLRCSPRSGDLSVYWYQQSLDQGLQFLIQYYNGEERAKGNILERFSAQQFPDLHSELNLSSLELGDSALYFCASSAAGANYNEQFFGPGTRLTVL.

The rearrangement links TRBV3-1 (or the pseudogene TRBV3-2) to TRBJ2-7, with 12 positions matching TRBD2. The CDR3 is 16 amino acids. The V segment lost 1 base and the J segment 6 bases; nucleotides outside the gene matches: 7. Germline V lookup: CDR1 LGHDT, CDR2 YNNKEL (reference sequence). CDR3 DNA: TGTGCCAGCAGCCAAGGAAGACTAGCGGGAGTGGGCGAGCAGTACTTC. It specifies CASSQGRLAGVGEQYF.

The chain employs TRBV2 and TRBJ2-3, with D tentatively TRBD2 (6 bases). This CDR3 is 14 amino acids long. Germline values: CDR1 SNHLY, CDR2 FYNNEI. With 3 bases removed from V and 4 bases from J, the gap between germline ends came to 11 bases. CDR3 sequence (DNA): TGTGCCAGCAGTGACGGCGGGGCCGCAGATACGCAGTATTTT. This sequence encodes CASSDGGAADTQYF.